This T cell receptor (beta chain) was profiled in a study of Graves' ophthalmopathy and Graves' hyperthyroidism. For repertoire sequencing, the TCR beta CDR3 regions were amplified from RNA transcripts. Amplification began with first-round RT-PCR using HTBI primers, then second-round multiplex PCR was performed. TCRdb itself ran the multiplex PCR reads through MiXCR, one entry per CDR3 protein. The sample has about 1.1 million distinct CDR3 sequences, 35% to 45% seen once; the top ten hold roughly 11%. This CDR3 region has 16 residues. J was trimmed by 2 bases and V by 2 bases; bases with no gene match: 7.

The rearrangement uses TRBV12-3 or TRBV12-4 and TRBJ2-5, with 8 bases lining up with TRBD1. Sequencing was done on a sample of peripheral blood or thyroid tissue (not recorded which). The receptor was derived from an adult man with Graves' hyperthyroidism. For the CDR3, the DNA is TGTGCCAGCAGTTTATCTGGACAGGGTGTTCAAGAGACCCAGTACTTC. As protein: CASSLSGQGVQETQYF.